These 2 T cell receptor beta chains were sequenced from one sample in a study of beta chain features in type 1 diabetes. All of the isolated RNA was reverse transcribed, so expressed TCRB transcripts were sequenced. TCRdb keeps only in-frame clones here, not all; method: immunoSEQ multiplex PCR. This sample carries 250,000 to 300,000 clones, roughly a quarter of them seen once, and the ten largest clones take roughly 0.011%. These TCRs are of unknown antigen specificity. Whole-study findings and limits: In every one of the four CD4+ subsets, TCRB CDR3s were moderately but significantly shorter in Type 1 diabetes patients.

The specimen sequenced was naive CD4+ T cells from blood. The receptors were sampled from a woman between 25 and 40 years old with type 1 diabetes.

The chain couples TRBV29-1 to TRBJ2-2, with TRBD1 matching 12 bases. V was clipped by 6 bases and J by 5 bases; unmatched bases: 4. This CDR3 spans 14 amino acids. Germline V gene sequence: CDR1 SQVTM, CDR2 ANQGSEA. The CDR3 spells CSVGTGGRTGELFF. The CDR3 nucleotides read TGCAGCGTAGGGACAGGGGGCCGTACCGGGGAGCTGTTTTTT.

This clone was seen only a few times. The chain couples TRBV28 to TRBJ1-5; D call uncertain. V lost 3 bases, J lost 5 bases, and 11 bases lay in between. Germline V gene data show CDR1 as MDHEN and CDR2 as SYDVKM. This CDR3 is 14 amino acids long. The CDR3 DNA reads TGTGCCAGCAGTTTGATAGTGGGAGATCAGCCCCAGCATTTT. It codes for CASSLIVGDQPQHF.